This TCR beta chain was sequenced during a study of T cells after yellow fever vaccination. This clonotype was observed many times. Germline V gene sequence: CDR1 LGHDT, CDR2 YNNKEL (reference sequence). Trimming cost V 4 bases and J 11 bases; bases outside gene matches: 12. The CDR3 is 14 amino acids. Study-level findings and limits: Within FACS-sorted repertoires, abundant clonotypes contaminating from the bulk population could be present. Subsequent to the booster, the majority of primary-vaccination clones reappeared (roughly 96% CD4, 88% CD8).

They built TCR cDNA with 5'RACE template switching, a step that put in a universal primer site and UMIs. One entry per CDR3 protein results from TCRdb running MiXCR on the 5' RACE reads. The data show around 60,000 distinct CDR3 sequences, with about 5.6% seen just once and 25% to 40% held by the top ten. The source was PBMCs, either bulk or a sorted T-cell subset (CD4+, CD8+, memory, or dextramer-sorted; not recorded which), collected on the day of the yellow fever booster vaccination. The chain links TRBV3-1 to TRBJ2-5; 8 positions agree with TRBD2. The TCR was taken from a man aged 18 to 29 who received the YFV17D yellow fever vaccine. CDR3 nucleotide sequence: TGTGCCAGCAGCCGGACTAGCCGCCCGGAGGAGCAGTACTTC. It yields the protein CASSRTSRPEEQYF.